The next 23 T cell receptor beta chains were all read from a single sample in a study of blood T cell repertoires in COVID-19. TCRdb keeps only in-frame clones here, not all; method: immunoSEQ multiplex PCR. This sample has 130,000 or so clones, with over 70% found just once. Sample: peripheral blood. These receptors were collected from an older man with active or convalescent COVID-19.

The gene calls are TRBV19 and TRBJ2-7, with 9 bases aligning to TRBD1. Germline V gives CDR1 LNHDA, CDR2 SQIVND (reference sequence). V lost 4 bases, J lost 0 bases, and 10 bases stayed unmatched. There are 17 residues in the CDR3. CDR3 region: CASSSLTGQGSSYEQYF. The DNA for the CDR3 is TGTGCCAGTAGTAGCCTCACGGGACAGGGCAGCTCCTACGAGCAGTACTTC.

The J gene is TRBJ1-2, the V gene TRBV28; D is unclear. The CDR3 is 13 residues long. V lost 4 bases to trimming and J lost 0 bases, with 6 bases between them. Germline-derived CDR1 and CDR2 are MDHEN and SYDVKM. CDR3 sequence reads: CASSSPANYGYTF. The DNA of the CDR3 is TGTGCCAGCAGTTCTCCGGCTAACTATGGCTACACCTTC.

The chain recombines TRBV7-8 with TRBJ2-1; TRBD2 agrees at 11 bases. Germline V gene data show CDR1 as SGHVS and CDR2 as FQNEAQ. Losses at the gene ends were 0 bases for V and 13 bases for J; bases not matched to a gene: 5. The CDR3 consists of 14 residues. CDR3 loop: CASSLAVAGGHQFF. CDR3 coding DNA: TGTGCCAGCAGCTTAGCTGTAGCGGGGGGGCACCAGTTCTTC.

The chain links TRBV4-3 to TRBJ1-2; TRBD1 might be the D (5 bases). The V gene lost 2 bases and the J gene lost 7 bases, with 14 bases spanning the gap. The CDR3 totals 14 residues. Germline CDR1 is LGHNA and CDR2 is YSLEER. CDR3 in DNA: TGCGCCAGCAGCCAATCCAGGGCCCCGTTTGGCTACACCTTC. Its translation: CASSQSRAPFGYTF.

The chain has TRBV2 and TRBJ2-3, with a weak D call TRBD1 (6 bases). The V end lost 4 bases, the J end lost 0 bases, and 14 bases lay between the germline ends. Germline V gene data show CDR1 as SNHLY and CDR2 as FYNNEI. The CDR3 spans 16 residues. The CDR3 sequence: CASSALTGLSTDTQYF. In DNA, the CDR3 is TGTGCCAGCAGTGCCCTGACAGGTCTTAGCACAGATACGCAGTATTTT.

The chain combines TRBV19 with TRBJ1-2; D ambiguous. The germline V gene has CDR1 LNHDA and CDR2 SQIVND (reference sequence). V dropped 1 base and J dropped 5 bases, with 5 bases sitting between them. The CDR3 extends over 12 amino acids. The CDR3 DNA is TGTGCCAGTAGTATAGCCAGATATGGCTACACCTTC. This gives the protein CASSIARYGYTF. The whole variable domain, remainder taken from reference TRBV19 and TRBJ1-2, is DGGITQSPKYLFRKEGQNVTLSCEQNLNHDAMYWYRQDPGQGLRLIYYSQIVNDFQKGDIAEGYSVSREKKESFPLTVTSAQKNPTAFYLCASSIARYGYTFGSGTRLTVV.

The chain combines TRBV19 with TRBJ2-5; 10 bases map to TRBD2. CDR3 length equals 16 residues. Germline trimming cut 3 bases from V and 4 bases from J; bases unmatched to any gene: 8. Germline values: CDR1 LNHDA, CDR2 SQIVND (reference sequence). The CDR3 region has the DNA TGTGCCAGTAGTATCCGACCGGGACTAGCGAGAGAGACCCAGTACTTC. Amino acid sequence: CASSIRPGLARETQYF.

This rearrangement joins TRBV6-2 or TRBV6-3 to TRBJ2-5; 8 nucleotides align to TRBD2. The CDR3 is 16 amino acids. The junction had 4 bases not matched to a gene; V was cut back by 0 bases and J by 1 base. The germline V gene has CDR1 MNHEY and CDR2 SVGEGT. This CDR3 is CASSYSTGGIQETQYF. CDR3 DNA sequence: TGTGCCAGCAGTTACTCGACGGGGGGGATCCAAGAGACCCAGTACTTC.

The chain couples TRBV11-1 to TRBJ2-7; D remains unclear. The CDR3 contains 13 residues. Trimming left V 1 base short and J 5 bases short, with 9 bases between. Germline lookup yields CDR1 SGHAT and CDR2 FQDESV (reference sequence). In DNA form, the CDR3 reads TGTGCCAGCAGCTTAGTGGTTTCAGACGAGCAGTACTTC. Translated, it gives CASSLVVSDEQYF.

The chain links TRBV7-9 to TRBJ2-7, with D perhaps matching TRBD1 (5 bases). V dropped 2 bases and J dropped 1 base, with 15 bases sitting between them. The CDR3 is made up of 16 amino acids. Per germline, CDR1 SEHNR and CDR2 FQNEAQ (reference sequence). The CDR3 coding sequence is TGTGCCAGCAGCTTAATAACGACAGAGTCATCCTACGAGCAGTACTTC. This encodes CASSLITTESSYEQYF.

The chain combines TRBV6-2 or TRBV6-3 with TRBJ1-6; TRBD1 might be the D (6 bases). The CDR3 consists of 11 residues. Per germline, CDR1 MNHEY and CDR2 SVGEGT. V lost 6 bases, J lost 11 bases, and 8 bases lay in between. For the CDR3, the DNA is TGTGCCAGCAGCCAGGGGCCACCCCTCCACTTT. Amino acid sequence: CASSQGPPLHF.

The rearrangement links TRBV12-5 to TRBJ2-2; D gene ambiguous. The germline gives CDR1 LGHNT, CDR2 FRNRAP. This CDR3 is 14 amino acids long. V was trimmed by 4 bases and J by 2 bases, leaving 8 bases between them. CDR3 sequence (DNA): TGTGCTAGTGGTTCCGGCGGAAACACCGGGGAGCTGTTTTTT. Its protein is CASGSGGNTGELFF.

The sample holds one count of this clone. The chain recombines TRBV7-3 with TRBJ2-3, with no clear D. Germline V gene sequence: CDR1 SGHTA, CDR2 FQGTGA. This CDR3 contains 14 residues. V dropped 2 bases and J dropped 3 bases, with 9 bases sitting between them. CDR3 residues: CASSLFSGTDTQYF. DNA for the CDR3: TGTGCCAGCAGCTTATTTTCCGGGACAGATACGCAGTATTTT.

CDR3: CASSSGQGYEQYF. The CDR3 DNA follows: TGTGCCAGCAGCTCGGGACAGGGCTACGAGCAGTACTTC. V gene TRBV11-2 combines with J gene TRBJ2-7, with 9 bases fitting TRBD1. Germline V lookup: CDR1 SGHAT, CDR2 FQNNGV. V lost 4 bases to trimming and J lost 3 bases; unmatched junction nucleotides: 1. There are 13 residues in the CDR3.

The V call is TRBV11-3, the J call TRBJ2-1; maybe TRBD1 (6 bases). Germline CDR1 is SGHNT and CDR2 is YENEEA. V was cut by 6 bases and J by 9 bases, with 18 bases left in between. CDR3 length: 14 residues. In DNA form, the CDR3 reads TGTGCCAGCAGTACAGGGTCGGTTAGAACTGAGCAGTTCTTC. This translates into CASSTGSVRTEQFF. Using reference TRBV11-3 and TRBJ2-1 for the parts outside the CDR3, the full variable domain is EAGVVQSPRYKIIEKKQPVAFWCNPISGHNTLYWYLQNLGQGPELLIRYENEEAVDDSQLPKDRFSAERLKGVDSTLKIQPAELGDSAVYLCASSTGSVRTEQFFGPGTRLTVL.

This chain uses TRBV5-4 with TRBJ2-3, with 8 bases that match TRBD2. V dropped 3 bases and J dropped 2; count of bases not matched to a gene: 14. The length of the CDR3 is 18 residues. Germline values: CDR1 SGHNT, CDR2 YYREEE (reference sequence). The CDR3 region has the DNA TGTGCCAGCAGCTCCGGACTAGCCCCTGTTCTATCCACAGATACGCAGTATTTT. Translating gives CASSSGLAPVLSTDTQYF. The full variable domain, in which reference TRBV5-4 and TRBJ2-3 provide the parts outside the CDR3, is ETGVTQSPTHLIKTRGQQVTLRCSSQSGHNTVSWYQQALGQGPQFIFQYYREEENGRGNFPPRFSGLQFPNYSSELNVNALELDDSALYLCASSSGLAPVLSTDTQYFGPGTRLTVL.

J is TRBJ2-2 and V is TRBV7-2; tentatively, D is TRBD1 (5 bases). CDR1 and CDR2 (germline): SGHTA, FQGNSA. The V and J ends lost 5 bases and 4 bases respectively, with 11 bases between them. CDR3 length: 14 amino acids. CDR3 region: CASSTQGSTGELFF. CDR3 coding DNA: TGTGCCAGCAGCACCCAGGGTTCCACCGGGGAGCTGTTTTTT.

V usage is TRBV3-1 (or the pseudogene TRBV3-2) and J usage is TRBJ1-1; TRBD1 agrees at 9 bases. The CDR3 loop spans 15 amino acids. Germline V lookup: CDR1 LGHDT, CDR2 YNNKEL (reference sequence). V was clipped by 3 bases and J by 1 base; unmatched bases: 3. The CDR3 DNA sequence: TGTGCCAGCAGCCACCGACAGGGGGGGAACACTGAAGCTTTCTTT. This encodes CASSHRQGGNTEAFF.

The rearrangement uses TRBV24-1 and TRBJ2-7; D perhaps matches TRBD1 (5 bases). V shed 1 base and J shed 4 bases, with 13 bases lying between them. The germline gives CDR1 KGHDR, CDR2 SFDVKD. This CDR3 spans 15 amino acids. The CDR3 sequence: CATSDFARVGYEQYF. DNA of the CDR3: TGTGCCACCAGTGATTTCGCCAGGGTGGGGTACGAGCAGTACTTC.

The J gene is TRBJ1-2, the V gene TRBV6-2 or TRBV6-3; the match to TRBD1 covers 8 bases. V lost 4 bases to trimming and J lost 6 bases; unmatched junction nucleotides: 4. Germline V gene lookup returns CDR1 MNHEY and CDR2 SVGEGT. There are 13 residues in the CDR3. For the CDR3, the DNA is TGTGCCAGCAGTTCACGGACAGGGAATGGCTACACCTTC. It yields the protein CASSSRTGNGYTF.

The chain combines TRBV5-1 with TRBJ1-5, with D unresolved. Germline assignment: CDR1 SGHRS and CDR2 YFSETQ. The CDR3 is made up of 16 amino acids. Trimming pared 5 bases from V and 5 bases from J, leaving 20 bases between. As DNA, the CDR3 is TGCGCCAGCAGGGACGGCCAAGTAGGGAGTCATCAGCCCCAGCATTTT. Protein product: CASRDGQVGSHQPQHF.

The CDR3 loop is CASQGALNTEAFF. The CDR3 DNA follows: TGTGCCAGCCAGGGGGCCCTTAACACTGAAGCTTTCTTT. The J gene is TRBJ1-1, the V gene TRBV7-6; 8 bases are shared with TRBD1. The CDR3 has 13 residues. The V gene's germline CDR1 is SGHVS and CDR2 FNYEAQ. Germline trimming cut 8 bases from V and 2 bases from J; bases unmatched to any gene: 4.

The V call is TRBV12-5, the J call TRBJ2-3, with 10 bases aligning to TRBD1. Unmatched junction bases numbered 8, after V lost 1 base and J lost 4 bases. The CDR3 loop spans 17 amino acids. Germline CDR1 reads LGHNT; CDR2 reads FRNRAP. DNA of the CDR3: TGTGCTAGTGGTTTGGGCCCGGGACAGGGGATATCAGATACGCAGTATTTT. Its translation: CASGLGPGQGISDTQYF.